These T cell receptor beta chains were read from a single sample in a study of human T cells and chemical hapten exposure. TCRdb ran MiXCR on the RACE reads and lists one entry per CDR3 protein. The data hold over 50,000 distinct CDR3 sequences, with 9.5% to 11% observed a single time. The sequencing here drew on whole blood, taken in connection with sensitization to the hapten diphenylcyclopropenone (DPC). These receptors all come from a woman aged 40 to 50 with alopecia areata. Some clones in this sample may be carry-over from other donors' samples. CDR3s include the opening cysteine and the closing phenylalanine or tryptophan. The order of the fields is D gene, clone size, V gene, J gene, CDR3 DNA, CDR3 protein. The D gene is left open where the match is weak. Only some rows state a clone size, as once, few, many or a class for expanded clones.

.	many	TRBV11-2	TRBJ2-2	TGTGCCAGCAGCTTAGGCGTGAACACCGGGGAGCTGTTTTTT	CASSLGVNTGELFF
.	few	TRBV27	TRBJ2-7	TGTGCCAGCAGTTCCCGCCCTGGTTGGGACGAGCAGTACTTC	CASSSRPGWDEQYF
.	many	TRBV15	TRBJ2-3	TGTGCCACCAGCAGAGATGGGTGGGCCGTAACAGATACGCAGTATTTT	CATSRDGWAVTDTQYF
TRBD1	.	TRBV29-1	TRBJ1-2	TGCAGCGTTGGGACAGGCCCTAACTATGGCTACACCTTC	CSVGTGPNYGYTF
TRBD2	many	TRBV11-3	TRBJ2-3	TGTGCCAGCAGCCCGCGGGGGGGGATCGCAGATACGCAGTATTTT	CASSPRGGIADTQYF
.	many	TRBV27	TRBJ1-2	TGTGCCAGCTCTCGGGGGAACTATGGCTACACCTTC	CASSRGNYGYTF
.	.	TRBV29-1	TRBJ1-2	TGCAGCATCCAAGGGCAGGGGCCTCCCTATGGCTACACCTTC	CSIQGQGPPYGYTF
.	few	TRBV7-9	TRBJ2-7	TGTGCCAGCAGACTAGGGACGGACGTTCCCTACGAGCAGTACTTC	CASRLGTDVPYEQYF
TRBD1	few	TRBV12-5	TRBJ2-1	TGTGCTAGTGGTCCGGGACAGGGCCCTTACAATGAGCAGTTCTTC	CASGPGQGPYNEQFF
.	many	TRBV7-9	TRBJ1-1	TGTGCCAGCAGCTCCATTCGCACAGGGTTCGACACTGAAGCTTTCTTT	CASSSIRTGFDTEAFF
.	few	TRBV7-9	TRBJ1-2	TGTGCCAGCAGCTCCCCGGGGGAGGGAGGGCGCGATGGCCACACCTTC	CASSSPGEGGRDGHTF
.	many	TRBV2	TRBJ2-7	TGTGCCAGCAGGGACCGCCGCTACGAGCAGTACTTC	CASRDRRYEQYF
TRBD2	many	TRBV29-1	TRBJ2-2	TGCAGCGTTGAAGCCCAAAGCGGGGGGAACACCGGGGAGCTGTTTTTT	CSVEAQSGGNTGELFF
TRBD1	.	TRBV7-3	TRBJ2-2	TGTGCCAGCAGCTTAACGACAGGGGGAAACACCGAGGAGCTGTTTTTT	CASSLTTGGNTEELFF
.	.	TRBV7-6	TRBJ1-5	TGTGCCAGCAGCTTAGATCCGGGACGGGTCAATCAGCCCCAGCATTTT	CASSLDPGRVNQPQHF
.	many	TRBV4-1	TRBJ1-4	TGCGCCAGCAGCCAGACCGGCAGGGGCCCTACTAATGAAAAACTGTTTTTT	CASSQTGRGPTNEKLFF
TRBD1	few	TRBV28	TRBJ2-3	TGTGCCAGCACCCAACCCGACAGGGGCCCAGATACGCAGTATTTT	CASTQPDRGPDTQYF
.	few	TRBV28	TRBJ2-7	TGTGCCAGCAGTTCCTTGGTCGAGCAGTACTTC	CASSSLVEQYF
.	many	TRBV19	TRBJ2-5	TGTGCCAGCGCGGTGACTCTGAAAGAGACCCAGTACTTC	CASAVTLKETQYF
TRBD1	many	TRBV7-6	TRBJ2-1	TGTGCCAGCAGCTTTTCGGCTACAGGGGTAGGTGAGCAGTTCTTC	CASSFSATGVGEQFF
.	few	TRBV19	TRBJ2-3	TGTGCCAGTAGTATACCTAGCGTCCTAAGGGGCCCAGATACGCAGTATTTT	CASSIPSVLRGPDTQYF
TRBD1	few	TRBV28	TRBJ2-4	TGTGCCAGCAGCTCACGAGGGCCACAGGGGGCCAAAAACATTCAGTACTTC	CASSSRGPQGAKNIQYF
TRBD2	many	TRBV12-3/TRBV12-4	TRBJ2-5	TGTGCCAGCAGTCCGCAACTAGCGGGGGAACGAGAGACCCAGTACTTC	CASSPQLAGERETQYF
TRBD2	many	TRBV9	TRBJ2-3	TGTGCCAGCAGCGCCCCCCGGGGGGGGCGCGGAACAGATACGCAGTATTTT	CASSAPRGGRGTDTQYF
.	many	TRBV3-1	TRBJ2-5	TGTGCCAGCAGCCTAAGACTGGGGCAAGAGACCCAGTACTTC	CASSLRLGQETQYF
.	.	TRBV5-1	TRBJ2-7	TGCGCCAGCAGCTTGGATGAGGGACGCTCCTACGAGCAGTACTTC	CASSLDEGRSYEQYF
TRBD2	.	TRBV20-1	TRBJ2-3	TGCAGTGCTAGAGGGACTAGCGGGAAAGATACGCAGTATTTT	CSARGTSGKDTQYF
TRBD1	once	TRBV12-3/TRBV12-4	TRBJ1-1	TGTGCCAGCGCAGACAGGGACAACCTTGAAGCTTTCTTT	CASADRDNLEAFF
.	.	TRBV12-3/TRBV12-4	TRBJ2-5	TGTGCCAGCAGCCGACAGGTCCAAGAGACCCAGTACTTC	CASSRQVQETQYF
TRBD1	.	TRBV20-1	TRBJ1-2	TGCAGTGCTAGAGGGGCACAGGGGGCGCATGGCTACACCTTC	CSARGAQGAHGYTF
TRBD1	.	TRBV5-5	TRBJ1-1	TGTGCCAGCAGCCTGTTACAGGGGCTGAACACTGAAGCTTTCTTT	CASSLLQGLNTEAFF
.	many	TRBV3-1	TRBJ1-2	TGTGCCAGCAGCCAAGTGACGTATGGCTACACCTTC	CASSQVTYGYTF
.	many	TRBV28	TRBJ2-6	TGTGCCAGCAGTTTAGGAAGCTCTGGGGCCAACGTCCTGACTTTC	CASSLGSSGANVLTF
.	.	TRBV29-1	TRBJ1-1	TGCAGCGTTGAAGATCTTGAGGCTGAAGCTTTCTTT	CSVEDLEAEAFF
.	many	TRBV18	TRBJ1-2	TGTGCCAGCTCACTGTTCAGGGAACCCTATGGCTACACCTTC	CASSLFREPYGYTF
.	.	TRBV7-2	TRBJ1-1	TGTGCCAGCAGCTTAGTGGTAAACACTGAAGCTTTCTTT	CASSLVVNTEAFF
.	.	TRBV10-2	TRBJ2-3	TGCGCCAGCAAAGGGGACTTATCGCAGTATTTT	CASKGDLSQYF
TRBD1	many	TRBV6-1	TRBJ2-1	TGTGCCAGCAGTGGCCGGGACAGGGGGCAGAGGGAGCAGTTCTTC	CASSGRDRGQREQFF
TRBD1	few	TRBV30	TRBJ1-1	TGTGCCTGGAAGAAAGGGACAGGCTTGAACACTGAAGCTTTCTTT	CAWKKGTGLNTEAFF
.	many	TRBV7-6	TRBJ2-2	TGTGCCAGCAGTACAGGAAACACCGGGGAGCTGTTTTTT	CASSTGNTGELFF
.	many	TRBV7-9	TRBJ2-1	TGTGCCAGCAGCTTAGTTGGGGGGCTCGTCGACAATGAGCAGTTCTTC	CASSLVGGLVDNEQFF
.	many	TRBV2	TRBJ2-5	TGTGCCAGCAGTGAATTTCTGACGTACCAAGAGACCCAGTACTTC	CASSEFLTYQETQYF
TRBD1	.	TRBV5-5	TRBJ2-7	TGTGCCAGCAGCGCCCGGACAGGGCTAAGGGACGAGCAGTACTTC	CASSARTGLRDEQYF
.	many	TRBV5-6	TRBJ2-7	TGTGCCAGCAGCCCGGACACCTCCTACGAGCAGTACTTC	CASSPDTSYEQYF
TRBD1	few	TRBV15	TRBJ1-1	TGTGCCACCAGCAGAGACCAGGGGGCTGAAGCTTTCTTT	CATSRDQGAEAFF
.	many	TRBV7-7	TRBJ2-7	TGTGCTAGCAGCCCAGCAGTTGGGGGCTCCTACGAGCAGTACTTC	CASSPAVGGSYEQYF
TRBD1	many	TRBV5-1	TRBJ2-4	TGCGCCAGCAGGGCTGGGGACAGAGAAAACATTCAGTACTTC	CASRAGDRENIQYF
.	.	TRBV24-1	TRBJ2-3	TGTGCCACCAGTGATGAGAGGGGTACGCAGTATTTT	CATSDERGTQYF
.	many	TRBV18	TRBJ2-2	TGTGCCAGCTCACCAAAACAGGGGAACACCGGGGAGCTGTTTTTT	CASSPKQGNTGELFF
.	few	TRBV19	TRBJ1-5	TGTGCCAGTACCCTGGGCCTGAGCAATCAGCCCCAGCATTTT	CASTLGLSNQPQHF
.	.	TRBV12-3/TRBV12-4	TRBJ2-1	TGTGCCAGCAGGCTTGTACAGAGCTCCAACAATGAGCAGTTCTTC	CASRLVQSSNNEQFF
.	.	TRBV3-1	TRBJ2-1	TGTGCCAGCAGCTCTGCAGCGGATCAATACAATGAGCAGTTCTTC	CASSSAADQYNEQFF
TRBD1	few	TRBV10-3	TRBJ1-1	TGTGCCATCAGAGGGACAGGGTTCCTGAACACTGAAGCTTTCTTT	CAIRGTGFLNTEAFF
.	.	TRBV2	TRBJ2-1	TGTGCCAGCAGTTATTACAATGAGCAGTTCTTC	CASSYYNEQFF
.	few	TRBV4-3	TRBJ2-7	TGCGCCAGCAGCCAAGATGCAAACGGATACGGTAAGACCTACGAGCAGTACTTC	CASSQDANGYGKTYEQYF
.	.	TRBV2	TRBJ2-2	TGTGCCAGCAGTGTCCGGGGATTCACCGGGGAGCTGTTTTTT	CASSVRGFTGELFF
.	many	TRBV9	TRBJ2-7	TGTGCCAGCAGCGGAGGACCCGGGTCCTACGAGCAGTACTTC	CASSGGPGSYEQYF
.	many	TRBV30	TRBJ2-3	TGTGCCTGGGCCGAACGAGCGGGCACAGATACGCAGTATTTT	CAWAERAGTDTQYF
.	many	TRBV29-1	TRBJ2-1	TGCAGCGTTGACGCAGGCTACAATGAGCAGTTCTTC	CSVDAGYNEQFF
.	many	TRBV28	TRBJ2-3	TGTGCCAGCAGTCGGGACAGCACAGATACGCAGTATTTT	CASSRDSTDTQYF